What follows are 10 T cell receptor beta chains derived from one specimen sequenced in a study of monozygotic twins with inflammatory bowel disease. Following a re-call of the 5' RACE reads, TCRdb has one entry per CDR3 protein and lacks DNA. The sample table sets out hundreds of thousands of distinct CDR3 sequences. The sample comprised blood. Receptors originate from a human donor with ulcerative colitis or Crohn's disease, or a healthy co-twin of an affected twin (not recorded which).

The chain carries TRBV6-5 and TRBJ2-2. This CDR3 has 12 residues. Germline CDR1 is MNHEY and CDR2 is SVGAGI. The CDR3 here is CASSYRTGELFF.

This chain joins TRBV20-1 and TRBJ1-1; TCRdb calls TRBD1, which cannot be checked without DNA. The CDR3 is 12 amino acids. CDR1 DFQATT and CDR2 SNEGSKA come from the germline V gene (reference sequence). The CDR3 protein is CSASSDRPEAFF.

J is TRBJ2-1 and V is TRBV5-1; TCRdb outputs TRBD1, but without DNA this stays unchecked. The CDR3 runs to 13 residues. Germline CDR1 SGHRS, CDR2 YFSETQ. CDR3: CASSSLTGYEQFF.

The genes are TRBV10-3 and TRBJ1-1; checking the TCRdb D call of TRBD1 is not possible without DNA. Germline V gene lookup returns CDR1 ENHRY and CDR2 SYGVKD. The CDR3 spans 15 residues. The CDR3 loop reads CAIRPGQGTTTEAFF.

The chain employs TRBV9 and TRBJ2-1; TCRdb reports TRBD2, a call that lacks DNA to check it against. The germline gives CDR1 SGDLS, CDR2 YYNGEE. The CDR3 spans 16 residues. This chain's CDR3 is CASTPRSGGTYNEQFF.

CDR3 sequence reads: CASSLVLGSNQETQYF. V gene TRBV5-4 combines with J gene TRBJ2-5. Germline-derived CDR1 and CDR2 are SGHNT and YYREEE (reference sequence). This CDR3 is 16 amino acids long.

This chain links TRBV18 with TRBJ1-3; with no DNA, the TCRdb D assignment of TRBD1 cannot be verified. Germline CDR1 is KGHSH and CDR2 is LQKENI. The CDR3 runs to 16 residues. The CDR3 loop is CASSPYTGTNGNTIYF.

The CDR3 reads CASSGGRDSPLHF. This chain links TRBV5-1 with TRBJ1-6; TCRdb proposes TRBD1, but this gene call is untestable without DNA. The CDR3 runs 13 residues. Germline CDR1 reads SGHRS; CDR2 reads YFSETQ.

The V gene is TRBV11-3, the J gene TRBJ2-5; TCRdb designates TRBD2, a call that cannot be tested without DNA. Germline V gene sequence: CDR1 SGHNT, CDR2 YENEEA. This CDR3 has 15 residues. CDR3 sequence reads: CASSPQSAGGETQYF. Looking up the rest from reference TRBV11-3 and TRBJ2-5 gives the full variable domain: EAGVVQSPRYKIIEKKQPVAFWCNPISGHNTLYWYLQNLGQGPELLIRYENEEAVDDSQLPKDRFSAERLKGVDSTLKIQPAELGDSAVYLCASSPQSAGGETQYFGPGTRLLVL.

CDR3 protein: CSASIAEQNNEQFF. The genes are TRBV20-1 and TRBJ2-1; with no DNA, the TCRdb D assignment of TRBD2 cannot be verified. CDR3 length: 14 amino acids. CDR1 is DFQATT, CDR2 SNEGSKA, per germline (reference sequence).